The T cell receptor (beta chain) under discussion was sequenced for a study of cytomegalovirus exposure and HLA in healthy donors (dated by TCRdb to the late 2010s). Background for the entire study: In an earlier analysis of approximately 640 of the donors, about 260 Gb of sequence data and 90 million to 120 million unique TCR beta sequences from 150 million to 200 million T cells were reported. About 280 gigabases of sequencing data and 70 million to 100 million unique TCR sequences made up an early release that covered several hundred HLA-typed donors. The genetic ancestry cluster associated with self-reported Caucasian donors included about four fifths of the roughly 360 genotyped donors. The aim of the study was to test whether cataloging public T cell receptors could identify signatures of past pathogen exposure. Using immunosequencing, the study profiled T cell repertoires from 666 subjects and related those repertoires to cytomegalovirus serostatus. A separate validation cohort of about 110 different subjects was used in addition to the 666-subject first cohort. The study combined high-throughput TCR immunosequencing, statistical association of individual TCRs with disease status, and machine learning to predict cytomegalovirus infection status. A later analysis re-analyzed previously published TCR beta repertoires from about 730 donors and added high-resolution HLA genotyping to study TCR occurrence patterns. Rather than using new phenotypic data, the later analysis identified candidate immune exposures from TCR beta sequences and from how often those sequences occurred across donors. An earlier analysis of around 640 of the donors used high-throughput TCR beta sequencing to judge whether each TCR beta V gene segment behaved as functional or pseudogenic. Donor age, sex, ethnicity and CMV serostatus were compiled alongside the repertoire data. A later genetic analysis took genome-wide SNP genotypes for about 55% of the roughly 700 donors and used that subset as a discovery cohort. All discovery cohort repertoires had been generated using a single sequencing platform. Both class I and class II loci were covered by HLA typing, at four-digit resolution. The number of typed donors differed by locus: about 629-630 for A, B, C, DRB1 and DQB1; 500 to 550 for DQA1; roughly 600 for DPA1; and around 490 for DPB1. Roughly five DR-DQ haplotypes were handled as single units for association and clustering, since linkage in the cohort was strong. Among several hundred genotyped donors of the cohort, an average of roughly 230,000 unique TCR beta nucleotide sequences was sequenced per donor, of which about 18% were non-productive.

General study outcomes and caveats: V-gene and J-gene trimming of TCR beta chains was associated with a missense DCLRE1C variant in a later genetic analysis, and the association was replicated in an independent cohort. According to the authors, the approach could potentially be generalized to other disease states and immunological phenotypes. Cytomegalovirus status was reported to be diagnosed by the classifier with high specificity and sensitivity in both the original and validation cohorts. A later analysis associated about 18,000 TCR beta sequences with specific HLA alleles at a false discovery rate of 0.05. A further reported finding was that TCR beta sequences accurately predicted the HLA-A and HLA-B alleles for most subjects in the first cohort. Only TCR beta chains were sequenced in this cohort, and the absence of alpha or paired-chain data limited detectable features. A group of highly shared sequence variants was considered likely to be a technical artifact of the sequencing pipeline. CMV serostatus was the only immune exposure information available for the cohort. Because some donors lacked HLA typing at each locus, the association tests relied only on the typed subset. In vitro tests confirmed that a few of the cytomegalovirus-associated TCR beta chains recognize cytomegalovirus antigens. According to a later genetic analysis, donors in an Asian-associated ancestry cluster had fewer N-insertions in productive TCRs than the approximately 610-donor mean. Sequencing depth was assumed to be roughly uniform across donors in the presence/absence analyses, though that assumption may not hold. The earlier analysis of 587 of the donors excluded some 15 rarely observed V segments, including chromosome 9 orphons, because counts were too low. In a later analysis, the rate of TCR association differed among HLA loci, with DRB1 alleles having the most associated TCRs and HLA-C alleles having the fewest. Most CMV-associated TCR beta chains appeared to be HLA-restricted in a later analysis, and the HLA associations seemed to be driven largely by CMV exposure. Most TCR sequences were observed very rarely across donors, whereas some public TCRs were present in many individuals. A later analysis reported that several top co-occurrence clusters appeared linked to parvovirus B19, influenza, CMV and Epstein-Barr virus. In a later analysis, HLA-associated TCR beta chains were found to be more clonally expanded and to have lower generation probabilities than equally common non-associated chains. When HLA alleles, especially DR and DQ, strongly co-occurred, attributing TCR associations to individual alleles was difficult. In an earlier analysis of about 540 of the donors, most TCR beta V segments were observed in productive rearrangements about 90% or about 30% of the time, broadly matching IMGT annotations. Correlated functional status among segregating V segments might reflect linkage disequilibrium, but an unknown experimental factor could not be ruled out. In the study, about 150 TCR beta chains were listed as associated with cytomegalovirus.

For this clone: Its antigen has not been determined. Base qualities are not recorded, but no much larger clone differs from it by a single base.

The library was produced with the immunoSEQ multiplex PCR assay. A mixture of 60 forward primers for TCR Vbeta segments and 13 reverse primers for TCR Jbeta segments was used in the multiplex PCR. The CDR3 region of rearranged TCR beta genes was amplified from genomic DNA by a multiplex PCR assay. The amplified TCR beta libraries were sequenced on the Illumina HiSeq System as 87-base-pair reads. The authors' pipeline ran thus. A later analysis tallied approximately 87 million unique TCR beta chains across the 610 or so repertoires, and some 12 million of those chains were shared by two or more donors. To remove PCR and sequencing errors, raw reads were error-corrected and collapsed into unique sequences using a nearest-neighbor algorithm that merged closely related sequences. CDR3 sequences were aligned to IMGT reference sequences to assign V, D and J gene segments. For a sequence to be retained, a match of at least six nucleotides was required to both a V gene segment and a J gene segment. A rearrangement was called productive if the CDR3 had no stop codons and remained in frame with V and J, and every other rearrangement was called non-productive. Following IMGT convention, CDR3 was defined as the stretch from the second conserved V-encoded cysteine up to the conserved J-encoded phenylalanine. In an earlier analysis of 550 to 650 of the donors, sequences lacking an unambiguous match to a single V gene segment were excluded. An earlier analysis of several hundred of the donors classified V segments as functional when productive rearrangements were above 56.7% and as segregating when the standard deviation between donors was above 5%. To diagnose cytomegalovirus status from the catalog of TCR beta chain sequences, a statistical classification framework was built. In a later analysis, V and J genes were assigned by comparing TCR nucleotide sequences against IMGT/GENE-DB human TR gene sequences. Using the TCRdist pipeline, a later analysis assigned CDR3 sequences along with most-parsimonious VDJ recombination scenarios. In a later analysis, each TCR beta chain was defined by its CDR3 amino acid sequence together with its V-gene family, and reads lacking a unique V-gene family were excluded. In a later analysis, 550 to 650 highly shared, low-generation-probability nucleotide sequences were removed to address suspected cross-contamination and a sequencing artifact. In a later analysis, a clonal expansion index was calculated for each public chain from normalized within-repertoire ranks of inferred template counts. In a later analysis, generation probabilities were computed using a VDJ recombination model fitted to out-of-frame rearrangements, and the results were checked against IGoR. In a later analysis, hypergeometric tests were used to score TCR-TCR, TCR-HLA and TCR-CMV co-occurrence, with a repertoire-size bias correction applied to TCR pairs. To estimate false discovery rates, a later analysis permuted the HLA or CMV assignments 20 times. In a later analysis, co-occurring TCRs were grouped using DBSCAN, and TCRdist sequence similarity was added for clustering within HLA-allele-positive subsets. Repertoires with fewer than 30,000 or more than 120,000 public chains were left out of co-occurrence clustering, as were about five repertoires with anomalous nucleotide sharing. TCRdb limited this immuneACCESS table to in-frame rearrangements with V and J called. A share of clones is missing; checked studies link under half to unresolved V genes, and the rest is unexplained. V and J calls and clone size are copied from that table; D and trimming were computed from the DNA. Counted in this sample were around 180,000 clones; 81% of them appeared once. Of the sample, 1.5% to 2% is held by the ten largest clones.

The cohort comprised approximately 700 healthy bone marrow donors. Cohort members were all nominally healthy when sampled, although unrecorded immune exposures were likely present. The donor was CMV seronegative and was included in the group of a few hundred seronegative cohort members. A peripheral blood sample was collected from each donor, and TCR beta sequencing was performed on peripheral blood mononuclear cells. The Qiagen DNeasy Blood Extraction Kit was used to extract genomic DNA from the blood cell samples. The sequencing sample was made of PBMCs. This TCR derives from a man between 18 and 29 years old in good health and CMV-seronegative.

At the DNA level, the sequence is TGTGCCAGCAGTTTAGGCGGGAGGAGTTACGAGCAGTACTTC. Its protein is CASSLGGRSYEQYF. The rearranged chain carries TRBV27 and TRBJ2-7; the junction holds 8 bases that match TRBD2. Counted from cysteine to phenylalanine, this CDR3 has 14 amino acids. The DNA shown is the 42-base CDR3, in frame from base 1. V loses 2 bases at its end and J loses 4 bases; junction bases beyond the gene matches: 4. CDR1 and CDR2 were assigned from the germline V gene (reference sequence) as MNHEY and SMNVEV.